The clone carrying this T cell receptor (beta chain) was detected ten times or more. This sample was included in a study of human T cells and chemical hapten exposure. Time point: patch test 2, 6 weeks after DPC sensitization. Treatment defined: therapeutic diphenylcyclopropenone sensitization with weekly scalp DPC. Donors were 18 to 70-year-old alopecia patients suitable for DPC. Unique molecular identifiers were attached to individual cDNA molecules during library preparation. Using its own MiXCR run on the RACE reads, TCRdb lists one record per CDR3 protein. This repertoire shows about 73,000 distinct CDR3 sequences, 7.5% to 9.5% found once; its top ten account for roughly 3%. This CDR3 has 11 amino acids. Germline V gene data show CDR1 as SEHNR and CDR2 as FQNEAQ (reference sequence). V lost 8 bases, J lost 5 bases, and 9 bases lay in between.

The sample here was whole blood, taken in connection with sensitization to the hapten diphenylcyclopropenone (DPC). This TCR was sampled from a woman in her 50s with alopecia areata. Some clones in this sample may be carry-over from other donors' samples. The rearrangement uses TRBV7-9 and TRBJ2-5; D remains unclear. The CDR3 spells CASHLGETQYF. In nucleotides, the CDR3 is TGTGCCAGCCACTTAGGGGAGACCCAGTACTTC.